This T cell receptor (beta chain) derives from a study of blood T cell repertoires in COVID-19. Clones were read by immunoSEQ multiplex PCR, and TCRdb kept only the in-frame ones, dropping some. The sample holds roughly 500,000 clones, around 87% seen once. Germline V gene data show CDR1 as KGHSH and CDR2 as LQKENI. The length of the CDR3 is 14 residues. The ends lost 3 bases at V and 6 bases at J; junction bases unmatched: 3. The receptor was isolated from a woman aged 40 to 50 who had recovered from COVID-19. This sequence joins TRBV18 and TRBJ1-4; 8 bases fit TRBD1. The sequencing input was PBMCs or T cells enriched from blood (not recorded which). The CDR3, as DNA: TGTGCCAGCTCACCGGACAGGGCGGATGAAAAACTGTTTTTT. Translating it yields CASSPDRADEKLFF.